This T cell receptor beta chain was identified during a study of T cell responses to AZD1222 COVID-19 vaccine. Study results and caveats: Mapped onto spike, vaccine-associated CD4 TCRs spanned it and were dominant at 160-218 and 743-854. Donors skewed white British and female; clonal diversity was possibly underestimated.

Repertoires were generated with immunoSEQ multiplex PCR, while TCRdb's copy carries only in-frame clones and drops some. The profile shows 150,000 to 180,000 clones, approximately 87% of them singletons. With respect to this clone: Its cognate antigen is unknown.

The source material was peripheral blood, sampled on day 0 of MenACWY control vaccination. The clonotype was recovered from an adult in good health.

CDR3 sequence (DNA): TGTGCCAGCAGCCTGACTTTTCGGGCCGGCGGCGCAGATACGCAGTATTTT. Translated, it gives CASSLTFRAGGADTQYF. The chain has TRBV3-1 (or the pseudogene TRBV3-2) and TRBJ2-3; D call uncertain. The CDR3 totals 17 residues. V was pared by 4 bases and J by 4 bases, with 21 bases between. The V gene's germline CDR1 is LGHDT and CDR2 YNNKEL (reference sequence).